This T cell receptor beta chain is drawn from a study of control samples from healthy donors and cancer patients. Using immunoSEQ multiplex PCR, the repertoire was profiled, and TCRdb retains in-frame clones only, with some absent. Among around 140,000 clones listed, 91% were seen once. With 8 bases removed from V and 12 bases from J, the gap between germline ends came to 10 bases. From germline, CDR1 is DFQATT and CDR2 SNEGSKA (reference sequence). CDR3 size: 8 residues. The clonotype was recovered from a man aged 18-30 years in good health. The sequencing sample was made of blood. The chain carries TRBV20-1 and TRBJ2-5; D not resolved. The chain's CDR3 is CSPTSEYF. CDR3 nucleotides: TGCAGTCCCACTTCTGAGTACTTC.